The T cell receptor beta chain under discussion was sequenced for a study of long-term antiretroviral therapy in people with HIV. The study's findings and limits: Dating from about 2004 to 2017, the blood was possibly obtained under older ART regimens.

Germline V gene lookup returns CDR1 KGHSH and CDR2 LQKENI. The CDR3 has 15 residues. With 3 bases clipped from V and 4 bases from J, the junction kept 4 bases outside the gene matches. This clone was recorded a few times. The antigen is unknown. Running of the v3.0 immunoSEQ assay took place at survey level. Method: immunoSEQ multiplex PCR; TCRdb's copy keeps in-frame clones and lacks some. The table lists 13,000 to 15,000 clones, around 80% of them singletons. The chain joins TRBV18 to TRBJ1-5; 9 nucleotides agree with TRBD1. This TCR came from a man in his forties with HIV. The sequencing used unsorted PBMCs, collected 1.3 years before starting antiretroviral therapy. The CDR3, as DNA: TGTGCCAGCTCACCCTCGACAGGGGGGAATCAGCCCCAGCATTTT. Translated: CASSPSTGGNQPQHF.